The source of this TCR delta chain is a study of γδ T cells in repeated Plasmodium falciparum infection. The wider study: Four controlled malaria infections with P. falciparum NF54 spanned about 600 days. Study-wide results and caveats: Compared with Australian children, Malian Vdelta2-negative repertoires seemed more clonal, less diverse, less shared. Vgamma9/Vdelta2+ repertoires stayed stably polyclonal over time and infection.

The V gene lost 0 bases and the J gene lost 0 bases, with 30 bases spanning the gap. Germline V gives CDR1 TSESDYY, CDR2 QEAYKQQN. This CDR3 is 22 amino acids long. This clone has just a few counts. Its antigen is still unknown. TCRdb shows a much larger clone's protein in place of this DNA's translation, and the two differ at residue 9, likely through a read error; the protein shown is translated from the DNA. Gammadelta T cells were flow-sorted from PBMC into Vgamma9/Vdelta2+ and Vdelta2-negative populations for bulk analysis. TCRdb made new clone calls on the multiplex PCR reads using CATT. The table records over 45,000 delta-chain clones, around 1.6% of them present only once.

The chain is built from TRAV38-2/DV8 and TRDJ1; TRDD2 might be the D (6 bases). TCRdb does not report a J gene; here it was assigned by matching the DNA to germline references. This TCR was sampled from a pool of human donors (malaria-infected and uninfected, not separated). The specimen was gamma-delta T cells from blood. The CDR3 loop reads CAYRSVLPQCWLGTSYTDKLIF. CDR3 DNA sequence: TGTGCTTATAGGAGCGTACTTCCTCAGTGTTGGTTGGGGACCTCGTACACCGATAAACTCATCTTT.